The clone carrying this T cell receptor beta chain came up many times. Its matching antigen is unknown. TCRdb independently ran MiXCR on the 5' RACE reads; one entry per CDR3 protein. The profile shows 250,000 to 350,000 distinct CDR3 sequences, 3.5% to 4.5% of them singletons. Germline assignment: CDR1 LGHNA and CDR2 YSLEER. Trimming cost V 1 base and J 0 bases, with 8 bases left between them. The CDR3 has 15 amino acids. The sample belongs to a study of T cells after yellow fever vaccination. The study's findings and limits: Booster samples showed a return of most primary-vaccination clones (under 98% CD4, approximately 88% CD8).

This clonotype was sampled from a man younger than 30 who received the YFV17D yellow fever vaccine. This chain links TRBV4-3 with TRBJ2-3, with unresolved D. The specimen was PBMCs, collected 15 days after the yellow fever booster vaccination. The DNA for the CDR3 is TGCGCCAGCAGCCAAGGTTCTACGAGCACAGATACGCAGTATTTT. Its translation: CASSQGSTSTDTQYF.